The clone carrying this T cell receptor beta chain occurred many times. As yet, its antigen is unknown. The sample belongs to a study of early T cells in non-severe SARS-CoV-2 infection. Whole-study context: Chains were unpaired, as sequencing was done on bulk RNA from unsorted whole blood.

In the library, individual cDNA molecules carried attached unique molecular identifiers. TCRdb reprocessed the 5' RACE reads with MiXCR, giving one entry per CDR3 protein. The profile shows about 80,000 distinct CDR3 sequences, approximately 12% of them singletons. Study-level points and caveats: Clonotype matching in VDJdb favored anti-spike CD8 responses and did not capture private and CD4 specificities.

The sample was whole blood, taken at baseline. This clonotype originated in an adult who was a healthcare worker with PCR-confirmed SARS-CoV-2 infection or an uninfected control (not recorded which). The donor label of this sample is uncertain.

This CDR3 is CSASGGRETQYF. The CDR3 nucleotides are TGCAGTGCTTCGGGGGGGCGAGAGACCCAGTACTTC. The rearrangement uses TRBV20-1 and TRBJ2-5, with 8 bases identical to TRBD2. CDR3 length equals 12 residues. J was trimmed by 4 bases and V by 5 bases; bases with no gene match: 3. Germline CDR1 reads DFQATT; CDR2 reads SNEGSKA (reference sequence).